This TCR beta chain was identified during a study of blood T cell repertoires in COVID-19. Study as a whole: Samples taken during acute and convalescent COVID-19 were collected in the United States, Italy and Spain.

Per the original data handling: Reference gene primer amplification gave nucleated cell count estimates. Generated by immunoSEQ multiplex PCR, the TCRdb table keeps only in-frame clones and is missing some. V and J calls and clone size are copied from that table; D and trimming were computed from the DNA. The sample lists 150,000 or so clones, around 87% seen once, with roughly 3.9% in the top ten. Within 2 weeks of study entry, exposed participants had contacted a PCR-confirmed or clinician-diagnosed COVID-19 case. This sequence originates from a middle-aged woman who had been exposed to COVID-19. The specimen was PBMCs or T cells enriched from blood (not recorded which).

The CDR3 loop is CASVGERGNSYEQYF. The CDR3 region has the DNA TGTGCCAGCGTGGGGGAGCGGGGGAACTCCTACGAGCAGTACTTC. The genes are TRBV5-5 and TRBJ2-7, with TRBD2 matching 8 bases. Germline V CDR1 and CDR2: SGHKS, YYEKEE (reference sequence). The V segment lost 7 bases and the J segment 0 bases; nucleotides outside the gene matches: 9. This CDR3 is 15 amino acids long.